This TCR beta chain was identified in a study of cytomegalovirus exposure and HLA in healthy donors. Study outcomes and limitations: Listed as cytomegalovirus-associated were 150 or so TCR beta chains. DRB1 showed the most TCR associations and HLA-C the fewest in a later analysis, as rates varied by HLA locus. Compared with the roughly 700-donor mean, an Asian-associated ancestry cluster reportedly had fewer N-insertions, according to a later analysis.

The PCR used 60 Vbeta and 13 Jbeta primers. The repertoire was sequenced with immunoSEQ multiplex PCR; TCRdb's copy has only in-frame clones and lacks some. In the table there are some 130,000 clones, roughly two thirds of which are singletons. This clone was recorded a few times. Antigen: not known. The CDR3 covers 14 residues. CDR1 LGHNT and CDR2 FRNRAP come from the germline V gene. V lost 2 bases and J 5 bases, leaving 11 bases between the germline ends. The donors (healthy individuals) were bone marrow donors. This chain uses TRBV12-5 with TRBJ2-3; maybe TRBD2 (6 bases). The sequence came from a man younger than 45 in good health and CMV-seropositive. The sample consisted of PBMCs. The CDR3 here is CASGLTGEEDTQYF. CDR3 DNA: TGTGCTAGTGGTTTGACGGGAGAGGAAGATACGCAGTATTTT.